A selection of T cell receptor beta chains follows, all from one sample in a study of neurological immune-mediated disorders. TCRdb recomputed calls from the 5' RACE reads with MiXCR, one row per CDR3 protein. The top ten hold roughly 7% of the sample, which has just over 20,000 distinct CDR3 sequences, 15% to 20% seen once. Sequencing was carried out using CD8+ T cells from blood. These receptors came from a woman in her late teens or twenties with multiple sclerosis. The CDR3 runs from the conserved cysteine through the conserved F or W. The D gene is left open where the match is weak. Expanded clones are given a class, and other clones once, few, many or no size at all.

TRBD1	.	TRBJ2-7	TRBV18	CASSLTGANTNYEQYF
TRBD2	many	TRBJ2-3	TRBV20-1	CSARFRAGATTDTQYF
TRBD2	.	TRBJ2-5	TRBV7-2	CASSRYGRARETQYF
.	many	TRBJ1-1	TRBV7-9	CASSLAIRGTEAFF
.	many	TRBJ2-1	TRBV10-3	CAISESIQRHYNEQFF
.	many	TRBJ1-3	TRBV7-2	CASSFPGLTWENTIYF
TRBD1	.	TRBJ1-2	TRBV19	CASSIGRDRDGYTF
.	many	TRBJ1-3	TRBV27	CASPTAVSSGNTIYF
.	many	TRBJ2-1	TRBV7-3	CASSLTGLSSYNEQFF
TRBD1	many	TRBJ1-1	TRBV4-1	CASSHPPTGDTEAFF
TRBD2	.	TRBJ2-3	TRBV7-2	CASSLASLAGTTDTQYF
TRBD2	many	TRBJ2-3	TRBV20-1	CSARDGLADPTAQYF
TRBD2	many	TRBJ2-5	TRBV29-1	CSVDGLAGGPLETQYF
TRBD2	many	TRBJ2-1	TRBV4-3	CASSQDLLAGKALDEQFF
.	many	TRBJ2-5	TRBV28	CASSFQGVGKETQYF
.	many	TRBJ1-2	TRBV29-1	CSVEDSNYGYTF
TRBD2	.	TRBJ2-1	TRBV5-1	CASSSHTGTSGYNEQFF
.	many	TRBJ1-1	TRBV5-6	CASSLDRYNTEAFF
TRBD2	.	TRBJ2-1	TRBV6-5	CASSYSSLAGAGNEQFF
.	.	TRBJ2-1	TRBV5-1	CASSPPTGADSKQFF
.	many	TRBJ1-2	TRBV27	CASSFTPVGDGYTF
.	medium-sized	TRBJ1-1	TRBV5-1	CASSLGSGTEAFF
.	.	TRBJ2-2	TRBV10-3	CATFGDTGELFF
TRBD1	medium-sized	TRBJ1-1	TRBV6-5	CASSYDRGRFTEAFF
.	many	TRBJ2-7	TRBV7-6	CASQEGGGEQYF
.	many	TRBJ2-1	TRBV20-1	CSARDGAVSYNEQFF
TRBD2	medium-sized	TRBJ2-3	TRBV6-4	CASSDSTSGGTDTQYF
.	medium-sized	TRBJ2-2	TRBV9	CASSPQLGGLATGELFF
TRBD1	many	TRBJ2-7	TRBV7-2	CASSLASGGLDEQYF
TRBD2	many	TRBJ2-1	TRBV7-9	CASSDSELAEYNEQFF
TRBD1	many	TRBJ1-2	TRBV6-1	CASSEAGTGSNYGYTF
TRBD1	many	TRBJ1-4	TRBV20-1	CSARDSGQGFVKLFF
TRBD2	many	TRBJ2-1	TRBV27	CASSLPRGLPANEQFF
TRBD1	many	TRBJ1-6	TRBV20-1	CSARAPDRDYNSPLHF
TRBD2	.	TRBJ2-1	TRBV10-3	CAISGTSGSHNEQFF
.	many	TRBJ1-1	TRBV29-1	CSVPKNTEAFF
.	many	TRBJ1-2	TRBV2	CASSDPPDRYGYTF
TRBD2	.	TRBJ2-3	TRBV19	CASSIRGRAADTQYF
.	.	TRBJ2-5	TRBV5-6	CASSWVGQETQYF
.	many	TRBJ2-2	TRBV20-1	CSAAPSLESRELFF
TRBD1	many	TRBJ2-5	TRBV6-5	CASSYFRQGQETQYF
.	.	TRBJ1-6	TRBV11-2	CASSLTDGNSPLHF
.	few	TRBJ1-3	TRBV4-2	CASQDVSGNTIYF
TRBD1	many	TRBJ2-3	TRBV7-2	CASSMTGGSTDTQYF
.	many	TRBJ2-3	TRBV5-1	CASSPEGGMSTDTQYF
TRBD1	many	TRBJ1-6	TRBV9	CASSEGRTGPYNSPLHF
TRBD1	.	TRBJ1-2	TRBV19	CASTTGGGRTNYGYTF
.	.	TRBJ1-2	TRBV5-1	CASSSLEGGYGYTF
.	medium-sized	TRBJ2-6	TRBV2	CASSVPRYSGANVLTF
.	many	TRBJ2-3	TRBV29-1	CSVETGDTQYF
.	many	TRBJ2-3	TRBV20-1	CSAGPILEGSPDTQYF
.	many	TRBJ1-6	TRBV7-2	CASNPGPYGREGNSPLHF
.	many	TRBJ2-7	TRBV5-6	CASSLGGGGAGEQYF
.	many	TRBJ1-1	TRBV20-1	CSVVLNTEAFF